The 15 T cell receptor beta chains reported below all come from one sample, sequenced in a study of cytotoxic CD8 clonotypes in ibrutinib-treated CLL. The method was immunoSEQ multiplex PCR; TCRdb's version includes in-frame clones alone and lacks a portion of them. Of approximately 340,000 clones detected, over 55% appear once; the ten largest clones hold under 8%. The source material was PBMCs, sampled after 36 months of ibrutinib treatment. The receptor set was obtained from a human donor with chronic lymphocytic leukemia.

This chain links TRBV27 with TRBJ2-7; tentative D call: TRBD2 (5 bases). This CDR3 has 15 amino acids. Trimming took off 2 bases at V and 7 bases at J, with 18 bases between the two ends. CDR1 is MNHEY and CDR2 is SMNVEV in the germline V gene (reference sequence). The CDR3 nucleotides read TGTGCCAGCAGTTTAATCCTAGCCCGCAGGCAGGAGCAGTACTTC. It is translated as CASSLILARRQEQYF.

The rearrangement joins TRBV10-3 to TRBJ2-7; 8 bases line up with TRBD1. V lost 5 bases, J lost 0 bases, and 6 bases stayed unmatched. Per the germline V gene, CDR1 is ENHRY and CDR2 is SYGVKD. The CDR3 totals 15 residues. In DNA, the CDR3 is TGTGCCATCAGTCAATCCGGGACAGGCTCCTACGAGCAGTACTTC. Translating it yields CAISQSGTGSYEQYF.

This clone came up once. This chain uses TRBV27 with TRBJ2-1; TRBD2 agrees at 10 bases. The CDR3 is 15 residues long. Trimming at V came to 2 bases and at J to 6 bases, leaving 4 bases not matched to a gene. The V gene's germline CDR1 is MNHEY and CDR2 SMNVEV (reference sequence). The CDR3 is CASSLILAGVNEQFF. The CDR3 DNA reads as TGTGCCAGCAGTTTAATTCTAGCGGGGGTCAATGAGCAGTTCTTC.

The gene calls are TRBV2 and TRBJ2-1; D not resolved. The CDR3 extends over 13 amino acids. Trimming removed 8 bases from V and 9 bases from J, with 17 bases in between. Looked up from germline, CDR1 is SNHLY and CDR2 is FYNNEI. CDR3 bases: TGTGCCAGCGCCAACTCGGGTCTTGGTGAGCAGTTCTTC. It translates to CASANSGLGEQFF.

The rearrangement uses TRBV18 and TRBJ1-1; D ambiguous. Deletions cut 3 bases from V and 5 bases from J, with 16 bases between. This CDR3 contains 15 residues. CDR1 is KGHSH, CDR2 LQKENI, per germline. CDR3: CASSPDYMSGTEAFF. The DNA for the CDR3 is TGTGCCAGCTCACCTGACTATATGTCCGGGACTGAAGCTTTCTTT. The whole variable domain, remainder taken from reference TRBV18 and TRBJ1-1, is NAGVMQNPRHLVRRRGQEARLRCSPMKGHSHVYWYRQLPEEGLKFMVYLQKENIIDESGMPKERFSAEFPKEGPSILRIQQVVRGDSAAYFCASSPDYMSGTEAFFGQGTRLTVV.

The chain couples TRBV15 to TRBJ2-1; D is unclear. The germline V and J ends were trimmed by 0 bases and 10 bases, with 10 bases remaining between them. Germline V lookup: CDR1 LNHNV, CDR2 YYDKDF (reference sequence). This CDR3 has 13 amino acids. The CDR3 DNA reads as TGTGCCACCAGCAGAGATATTGGGAAAGAGCAGTTCTTC. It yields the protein CATSRDIGKEQFF.

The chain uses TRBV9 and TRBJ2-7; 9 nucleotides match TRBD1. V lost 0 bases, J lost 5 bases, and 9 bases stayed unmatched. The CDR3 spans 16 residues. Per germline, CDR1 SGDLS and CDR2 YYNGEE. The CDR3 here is CASSVDVTGGFHEQYF. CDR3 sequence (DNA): TGTGCCAGCAGCGTAGATGTCACAGGGGGCTTCCACGAGCAGTACTTC.

This chain's CDR3 is CASSSTGTGKENTEAFF. The CDR3 region has the DNA TGTGCCAGCAGCAGTACCGGGACAGGGAAAGAGAACACTGAAGCTTTCTTT. V and J are TRBV5-4 and TRBJ1-1; 9 nucleotides line up with TRBD1. This CDR3 is 17 amino acids long. The V and J ends lost 4 bases and 1 base, in that order; junction bases with no gene match: 11. CDR1 and CDR2 (germline): SGHNT, YYREEE (reference sequence).

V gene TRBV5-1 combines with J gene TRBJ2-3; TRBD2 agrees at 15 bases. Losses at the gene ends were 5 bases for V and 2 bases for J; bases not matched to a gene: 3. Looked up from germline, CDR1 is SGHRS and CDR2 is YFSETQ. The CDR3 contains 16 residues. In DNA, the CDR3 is TGCGCCAGCAGGGGACTAGCGGGGGGTGTCACAGATACGCAGTATTTT. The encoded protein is CASRGLAGGVTDTQYF.

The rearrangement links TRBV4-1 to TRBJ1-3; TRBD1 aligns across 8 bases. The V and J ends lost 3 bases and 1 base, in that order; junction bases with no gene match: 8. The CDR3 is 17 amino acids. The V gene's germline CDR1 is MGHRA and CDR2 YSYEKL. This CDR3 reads CASSQFGTGVSGNTIYF. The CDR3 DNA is TGCGCCAGCAGCCAGTTCGGGACAGGTGTTTCTGGAAACACCATATATTTT.

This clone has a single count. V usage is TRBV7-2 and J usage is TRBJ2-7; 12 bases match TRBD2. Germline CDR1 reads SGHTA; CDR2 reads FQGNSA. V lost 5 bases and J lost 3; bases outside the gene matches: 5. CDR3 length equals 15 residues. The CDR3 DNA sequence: TGTGCCAGCAGCCCCCTAGCGGGGGGGATCTACGAGCAGTACTTC. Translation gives CASSPLAGGIYEQYF.

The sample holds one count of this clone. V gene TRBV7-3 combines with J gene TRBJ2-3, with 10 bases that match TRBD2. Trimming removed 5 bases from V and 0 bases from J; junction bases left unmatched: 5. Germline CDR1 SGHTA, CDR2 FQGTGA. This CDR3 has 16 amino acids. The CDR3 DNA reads TGTGCCAGCAGCATAGGACTAGCGGACAGCACAGATACGCAGTATTTT. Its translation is CASSIGLADSTDTQYF. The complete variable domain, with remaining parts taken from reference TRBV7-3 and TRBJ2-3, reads GAGVSQTPSNKVTEKGKYVELRCDPISGHTALYWYRQSLGQGPEFLIYFQGTGAADDSGLPNDRFFAVRPEGSVSTLKIQRTERGDSAVYLCASSIGLADSTDTQYFGPGTRLTVL.

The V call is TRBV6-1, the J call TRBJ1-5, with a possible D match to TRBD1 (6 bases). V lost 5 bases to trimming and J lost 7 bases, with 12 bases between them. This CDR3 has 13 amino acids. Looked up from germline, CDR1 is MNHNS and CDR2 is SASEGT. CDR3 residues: CASSTQGNQPQHF. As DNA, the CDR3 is TGTGCCAGCAGTACTCAGGGGAACCAGCCCCAGCATTTT.

The CDR3: CAISARQGNYGYTF. The CDR3 DNA reads as TGTGCCATCAGTGCGCGGCAGGGTAACTATGGCTACACCTTC. The V call is TRBV10-3, the J call TRBJ1-2, with D perhaps matching TRBD1 (5 bases). V was shortened by 4 bases and J by 1 base, with 10 bases between the two germline ends. Germline CDR1 reads ENHRY; CDR2 reads SYGVKD. This CDR3 contains 14 residues.

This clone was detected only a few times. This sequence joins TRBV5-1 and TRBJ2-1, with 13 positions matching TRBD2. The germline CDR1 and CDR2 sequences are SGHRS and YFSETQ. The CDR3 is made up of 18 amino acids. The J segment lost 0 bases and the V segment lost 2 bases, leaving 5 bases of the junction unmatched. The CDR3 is CASSLLAGGLGSYNEQFF. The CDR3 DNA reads TGCGCCAGCAGCTTACTAGCGGGAGGGCTAGGCTCCTACAATGAGCAGTTCTTC.